Listed here are 3 T cell receptor beta chains from one sample, sequenced in a study of T cell responses to AZD1222 COVID-19 vaccine. Sequenced by immunoSEQ multiplex PCR; TCRdb stores in-frame clones only, minus some. The repertoire includes about 140,000 clones, over 85% of them detected once, and 1.7% sits in the top ten. The material was peripheral blood, obtained on day 0 of AZD1222 vaccination. The receptors come from an adult in good health.

The V and J genes are TRBV7-9 and TRBJ2-2; tentatively, D is TRBD1 (5 bases). This CDR3 contains 13 residues. Germline CDR1 and CDR2: SEHNR and FQNEAQ (reference sequence). Trimming cost V 5 bases and J 4 bases, with 8 bases left between them. The CDR3, as DNA: TGTGCCAGCAGCCGACAGATCACCGGGGAGCTGTTTTTT. It codes for CASSRQITGELFF.

The rearrangement joins TRBV18 to TRBJ2-6, with D unresolved. The CDR3 spans 17 residues. V was clipped by 3 bases and J by 4 bases, with 16 bases between them. CDR1 is KGHSH and CDR2 is LQKENI in the germline V gene. CDR3 sequence reads: CASSPTLASAGANVLTF. CDR3 sequence (DNA): TGTGCCAGCTCACCCACGTTGGCGTCCGCCGGGGCCAACGTCCTGACTTTC. Based on the CDR3 plus reference TRBV18 and TRBJ2-6, the full variable domain is NAGVMQNPRHLVRRRGQEARLRCSPMKGHSHVYWYRQLPEEGLKFMVYLQKENIIDESGMPKERFSAEFPKEGPSILRIQQVVRGDSAAYFCASSPTLASAGANVLTFGAGSRLTVL.

This chain joins TRBV11-3 and TRBJ2-3; D gene unclear. The V end lost 1 base, the J end lost 4 bases, and 9 bases lay between the germline ends. CDR1 is SGHNT and CDR2 is YENEEA in the germline V gene. This CDR3 has 14 residues. CDR3 coding DNA: TGTGCCAGCAGCTTAGGGGGATCAGCAGATACGCAGTATTTT. The encoded protein is CASSLGGSADTQYF. Looking up the rest from reference TRBV11-3 and TRBJ2-3 gives the full variable domain: EAGVVQSPRYKIIEKKQPVAFWCNPISGHNTLYWYLQNLGQGPELLIRYENEEAVDDSQLPKDRFSAERLKGVDSTLKIQPAELGDSAVYLCASSLGGSADTQYFGPGTRLTVL.